The entry that follows covers one T cell receptor (beta chain) sequence. Its specificity is unknown. The entry originates in a study of T cell responses to AZD1222 COVID-19 vaccine. Study background: Combined were second doses at about 4 or about 12 weeks.

The data were produced by immunoSEQ multiplex PCR, yet TCRdb's version contains in-frame clones alone and is incomplete. The table includes about 170,000 clones, 93% detected once. Findings of the study overall: Baseline seropositivity characterized only a handful of AZD1222 recipients. None of the repertoires were sampled until the peak T cell response had passed.

The specimen was peripheral blood, collected on day 0 of AZD1222 vaccination. This receptor was taken from an adult in good health.

DNA of the CDR3: TGTGCTAGTGGGGGACAGGGGCTAAGCAATCAGCCCCAGCATTTT. It is translated as CASGGQGLSNQPQHF. The V gene is TRBV12-5, the J gene TRBJ1-5, with TRBD1 matching 10 bases. CDR1 and CDR2 (germline): LGHNT, FRNRAP. The ends lost 6 bases at V and 1 base at J; junction bases unmatched: 3. The CDR3 runs 15 residues.